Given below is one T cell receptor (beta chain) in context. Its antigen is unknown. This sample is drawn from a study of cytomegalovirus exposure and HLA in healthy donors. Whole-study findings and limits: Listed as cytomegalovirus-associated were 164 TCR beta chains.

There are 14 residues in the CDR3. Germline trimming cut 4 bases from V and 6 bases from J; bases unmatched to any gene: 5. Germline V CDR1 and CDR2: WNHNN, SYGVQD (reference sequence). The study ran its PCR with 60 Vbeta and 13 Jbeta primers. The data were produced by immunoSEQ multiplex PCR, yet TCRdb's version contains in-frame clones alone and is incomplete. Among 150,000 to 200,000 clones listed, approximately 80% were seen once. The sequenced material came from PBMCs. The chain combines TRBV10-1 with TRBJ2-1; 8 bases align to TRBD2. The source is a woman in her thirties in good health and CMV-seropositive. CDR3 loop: CASSALAAFNEQFF. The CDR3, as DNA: TGCGCCAGCAGTGCACTAGCGGCGTTCAATGAGCAGTTCTTC.